This is a list of T cell receptor beta chains from one sample in a study of molecular identifiers for immune sequencing clone quantification. TCRdb passed the PCR reads through MiXCR, listing each CDR3 protein once. The profile shows roughly 10,000 distinct CDR3 sequences, over 15% of them singletons. The source material was naive CD8+ T cells from blood, with Jurkat cell RNA spiked in. Source of these receptors: a human donor in good health. Some libraries in this study had Jurkat cell RNA spiked in. CDR3s include the opening cysteine and the closing phenylalanine or tryptophan. The D gene is left open where the match is weak.

j_gene: TRBJ2-1; d_gene: -; v_gene: TRBV4-1; len: 15; CDR3aa: CASSQDGAGNNEQFF
j_gene: TRBJ1-5; d_gene: -; v_gene: TRBV20-1; len: 14; CDR3aa: CSALDRYSNQPQHF
j_gene: TRBJ2-7; d_gene: -; v_gene: TRBV28; len: 15; CDR3aa: CASSFGRVGLYEQYF
j_gene: TRBJ2-7; d_gene: TRBD1; v_gene: TRBV5-3; len: 17; CDR3aa: CASSSPPRTGDVREQYF
j_gene: TRBJ2-5; d_gene: TRBD2; v_gene: TRBV4-1; len: 15; CDR3aa: CASSPQREWIETQYF
j_gene: TRBJ1-2; d_gene: -; v_gene: TRBV29-1; len: 13; CDR3aa: CSMAGGSNYGYTF
j_gene: TRBJ2-7; d_gene: TRBD1; v_gene: TRBV7-9; len: 15; CDR3aa: CASSDPGTVPYEQYF
j_gene: TRBJ2-7; d_gene: -; v_gene: TRBV28; len: 13; CDR3aa: CASSWNFSGEQYF
j_gene: TRBJ1-3; d_gene: -; v_gene: TRBV5-6; len: 16; CDR3aa: CASSLATDSSGNTIYF
j_gene: TRBJ1-6; d_gene: TRBD1; v_gene: TRBV4-1; len: 16; CDR3aa: CASSPHRGDYNSPLHF
j_gene: TRBJ2-7; d_gene: -; v_gene: TRBV20-1; len: 14; CDR3aa: CSARRSWGSYEQYF
j_gene: TRBJ2-3; d_gene: TRBD2; v_gene: TRBV10-2; len: 15; CDR3aa: CASKSGLAATDTQYF
j_gene: TRBJ2-7; d_gene: -; v_gene: TRBV9; len: 13; CDR3aa: CASSVEPISEQYF
j_gene: TRBJ2-7; d_gene: -; v_gene: TRBV7-2; len: 13; CDR3aa: CASSLVSEYEQYF
j_gene: TRBJ2-3; d_gene: TRBD2; v_gene: TRBV27; len: 15; CDR3aa: CASGPTSLVTDTQYF
j_gene: TRBJ1-1; d_gene: -; v_gene: TRBV7-6; len: 16; CDR3aa: CASSLGGQGSGTEAFF
j_gene: TRBJ1-1; d_gene: -; v_gene: TRBV7-9; len: 15; CDR3aa: CASSSQGREGTEAFF
j_gene: TRBJ2-2; d_gene: -; v_gene: TRBV27; len: 14; CDR3aa: CASAGTANTGGLFF
j_gene: TRBJ2-5; d_gene: -; v_gene: TRBV11-2; len: 12; CDR3aa: CASSSLGETQYF
j_gene: TRBJ2-7; d_gene: -; v_gene: TRBV7-8; len: 15; CDR3aa: CASSLEPSLPGEQYF
j_gene: TRBJ2-3; d_gene: TRBD2; v_gene: TRBV20-1; len: 15; CDR3aa: CSAPKRRDYTDTQYF
j_gene: TRBJ2-1; d_gene: -; v_gene: TRBV7-8; len: 11; CDR3aa: CASSVINEQFF
j_gene: TRBJ2-3; d_gene: TRBD1; v_gene: TRBV6-5; len: 14; CDR3aa: CASRRQGADDTQYF
j_gene: TRBJ2-3; d_gene: -; v_gene: TRBV19; len: 16; CDR3aa: CASSIRASFSTDTQYF
j_gene: TRBJ2-2; d_gene: -; v_gene: TRBV10-3; len: 12; CDR3aa: CAAWMNTGELFF
j_gene: TRBJ2-1; d_gene: TRBD2; v_gene: TRBV4-3; len: 18; CDR3aa: CASSQDSGTSGMYNEQFF
j_gene: TRBJ2-1; d_gene: -; v_gene: TRBV24-1; len: 13; CDR3aa: CATSDASSNEQFF
j_gene: TRBJ2-7; d_gene: -; v_gene: TRBV20-1; len: 14; CDR3aa: CSASTGYSSYEQYF
j_gene: TRBJ2-2; d_gene: -; v_gene: TRBV5-1; len: 11; CDR3aa: CASLGDKELFF
j_gene: TRBJ2-1; d_gene: TRBD2; v_gene: TRBV7-9; len: 19; CDR3aa: CASSTLGRLAGGSYNEQFF
j_gene: TRBJ1-4; d_gene: -; v_gene: TRBV27; len: 21; CDR3aa: CASSLSSLPTSPSRINEKLFF
j_gene: TRBJ1-5; d_gene: TRBD1; v_gene: TRBV6-6; len: 19; CDR3aa: CASSYPTGGTEFSNQPQHF
j_gene: TRBJ1-5; d_gene: -; v_gene: TRBV12-3/TRBV12-4; len: 14; CDR3aa: CASSLGKSNQPQHF
j_gene: TRBJ1-1; d_gene: -; v_gene: TRBV29-1; len: 13; CDR3aa: CSVEDLRNTEAFF
j_gene: TRBJ2-1; d_gene: TRBD2; v_gene: TRBV12-3/TRBV12-4; len: 18; CDR3aa: CASSNPLAGGPVDNEQFF
j_gene: TRBJ2-7; d_gene: TRBD2; v_gene: TRBV27; len: 15; CDR3aa: CASSLYGGRAYEQYF
j_gene: TRBJ2-7; d_gene: -; v_gene: TRBV11-2; len: 14; CDR3aa: CASSSADITYEQYF
j_gene: TRBJ2-3; d_gene: TRBD2; v_gene: TRBV7-9; len: 14; CDR3aa: CASSHLGLLDTQYF
j_gene: TRBJ2-7; d_gene: TRBD1; v_gene: TRBV27; len: 13; CDR3aa: CASSLGQSYEQYF
j_gene: TRBJ2-3; d_gene: -; v_gene: TRBV7-2; len: 15; CDR3aa: CASSRISGTTDTQYF
j_gene: TRBJ2-1; d_gene: TRBD2; v_gene: TRBV29-1; len: 15; CDR3aa: CSVESPGGPDNEQFF
j_gene: TRBJ1-1; d_gene: -; v_gene: TRBV27; len: 15; CDR3aa: CASSFGFGPNFGAFF
j_gene: TRBJ2-3; d_gene: -; v_gene: TRBV9; len: 11; CDR3aa: CASSETDTQYF
j_gene: TRBJ1-1; d_gene: TRBD1; v_gene: TRBV10-3; len: 12; CDR3aa: CATVTGTTEAFF
j_gene: TRBJ1-6; d_gene: TRBD1; v_gene: TRBV7-9; len: 15; CDR3aa: CASSPNRGDNSPLHF
j_gene: TRBJ2-1; d_gene: -; v_gene: TRBV11-2; len: 16; CDR3aa: CASSLDPGETGDEQFF
j_gene: TRBJ1-1; d_gene: -; v_gene: TRBV27; len: 13; CDR3aa: CASSLSKGGEAFF
j_gene: TRBJ2-7; d_gene: TRBD1; v_gene: TRBV7-9; len: 15; CDR3aa: CASSSTGTGPYEQYF
j_gene: TRBJ1-5; d_gene: TRBD1; v_gene: TRBV18; len: 16; CDR3aa: CASSRTGHVPNQPQHF
j_gene: TRBJ2-7; d_gene: -; v_gene: TRBV12-3/TRBV12-4; len: 12; CDR3aa: CASSRTFYEQYF
j_gene: TRBJ2-7; d_gene: TRBD1; v_gene: TRBV7-8; len: 18; CDR3aa: CASSLDPQTGQGDNEQYF
j_gene: TRBJ1-5; d_gene: -; v_gene: TRBV12-3/TRBV12-4; len: 12; CDR3aa: CASRVSNQPQHF
j_gene: TRBJ2-3; d_gene: -; v_gene: TRBV19; len: 18; CDR3aa: CASSIWPGAEKEADTQYF
j_gene: TRBJ2-7; d_gene: -; v_gene: TRBV21-1; len: 15; CDR3aa: CASSKYGQGGIEQYF
j_gene: TRBJ2-3; d_gene: -; v_gene: TRBV6-1; len: 15; CDR3aa: CASSEARGSTDTQYF
j_gene: TRBJ2-1; d_gene: -; v_gene: TRBV20-1; len: 16; CDR3aa: CSAREGAGTLVHEQLF
j_gene: TRBJ1-5; d_gene: -; v_gene: TRBV13; len: 16; CDR3aa: CASSLGTGKSNQPQHF
j_gene: TRBJ2-3; d_gene: -; v_gene: TRBV7-6; len: 14; CDR3aa: CASSFLGVADTQYF
j_gene: TRBJ2-1; d_gene: -; v_gene: TRBV7-8; len: 13; CDR3aa: CASSLRLAYEQFF
j_gene: TRBJ2-4; d_gene: -; v_gene: TRBV7-9; len: 14; CDR3aa: CASSLEAGWDIQYF